This T cell receptor (beta chain) came from a study of CD8+CD57+ T cells in acquired aplastic anemia. Only a few counts were recorded for this clonotype. Genomic DNA, the template, was used for profiling of the TCR beta VDJ and CDR3. TCRdb re-derived calls from the reads in MiXCR, one entry per CDR3 protein. The sample includes under 350,000 distinct CDR3 sequences, around three fifths seen only once; the top ten take 6.5% to 10%. The CDR3 extends over 15 amino acids. Germline V gives CDR1 KGHDR, CDR2 SFDVKD. V was clipped by 4 bases and J by 4 bases; unmatched bases: 4. Sequencing input: sorted CD4+, CD8+, or CD8+CD57+ T cells (not recorded which) from PBMCs. The rearrangement joins TRBV24-1 to TRBJ2-3; TRBD2 matches at 10 bases. The sequence derives from a human donor with severe aplastic anemia or a healthy control (not recorded which). The CDR3 reads CATSDRGLAADTQYF. For the CDR3, the DNA is TGTGCCACCAGTGACAGAGGACTAGCGGCAGATACGCAGTATTTT.